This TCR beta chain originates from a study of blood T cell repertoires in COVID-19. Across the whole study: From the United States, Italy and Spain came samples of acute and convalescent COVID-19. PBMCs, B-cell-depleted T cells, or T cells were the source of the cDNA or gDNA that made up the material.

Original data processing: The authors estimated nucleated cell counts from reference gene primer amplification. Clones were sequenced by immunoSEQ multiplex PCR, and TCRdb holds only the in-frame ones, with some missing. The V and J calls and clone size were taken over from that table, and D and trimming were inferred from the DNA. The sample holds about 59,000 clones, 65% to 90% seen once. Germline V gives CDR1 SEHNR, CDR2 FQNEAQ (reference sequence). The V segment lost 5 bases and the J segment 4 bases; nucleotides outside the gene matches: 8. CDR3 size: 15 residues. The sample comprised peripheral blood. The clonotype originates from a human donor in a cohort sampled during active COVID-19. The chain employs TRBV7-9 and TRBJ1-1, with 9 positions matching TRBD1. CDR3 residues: CASSPGTGMSTEAFF. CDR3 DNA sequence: TGTGCCAGCAGCCCCGGGACAGGGATGAGCACTGAAGCTTTCTTT.